One and the same sample provided the 22 T cell receptor beta chains below, sequenced in a study of technical replicates of blood from several donors (dated by TCRdb to about 2017). Receptors were amplified or captured by the immunoSEQ multiplex PCR assay. TCRdb took over this immuneACCESS table, retaining in-frame rearrangements with V and J assigned. Such tables are incomplete; in checked studies, under half of the missing clones stem from an unresolved V gene, and the remainder is unexplained. For this sample there are some 90,000 clones; 85% to 95% appear just once. The ten top clones hold roughly 0.34% of the sample. Material for sequencing was T cells isolated from PBMCs. These receptors originate from a human donor in good health.

The chain is built from TRBV6-6 and TRBJ1-4; 9 positions agree with TRBD1. V lost 8 bases and J lost 5; bases outside the gene matches: 6. There are 14 residues in the CDR3. Germline V lookup: CDR1 MNHNY, CDR2 SVGAGI (reference sequence). The CDR3: CASYSGQGNEKLFF. CDR3 DNA: TGTGCCAGCTATTCGGGACAGGGCAATGAAAAACTGTTTTTT.

V usage is TRBV4-1 and J usage is TRBJ1-3; D remains unclear. The CDR3 length is 17 residues. V lost 1 base and J lost 4, with 17 bases in between. The germline V gene has CDR1 MGHRA and CDR2 YSYEKL. CDR3 DNA sequence: TGCGCCAGCAGCCAAGCTGAGGTCCCGATCCTCGGAAACACCATATATTTT. Translation gives CASSQAEVPILGNTIYF.

The chain is built from TRBV18 and TRBJ2-5; a weak D match, TRBD1 (5 bases). This CDR3 region has 14 residues. In germline, CDR1 is KGHSH, CDR2 LQKENI. Trimming stripped 6 bases from V and 1 base from J, with 12 bases between. This CDR3 reads CASSRTGTQETQYF. The CDR3 bases are TGTGCCAGCTCTCGTACAGGAACCCAAGAGACCCAGTACTTC.

This sequence joins TRBV6-1 and TRBJ2-3, with TRBD1 matching 8 bases. With 6 bases clipped from V and 1 base from J, the junction kept 3 bases outside the gene matches. The germline gives CDR1 MNHNS, CDR2 SASEGT. The CDR3 runs 14 residues. The CDR3 spells CASREDRGTDTQYF. The CDR3, as DNA: TGTGCCAGCAGAGAGGACAGGGGCACAGATACGCAGTATTTT.

V and J are TRBV19 and TRBJ1-1; weak D call: TRBD1 (5 bases). The CDR3 has 15 amino acids. The V end was cut by 4 bases, the J end by 3 bases, with 15 bases between. The V gene's germline CDR1 is LNHDA and CDR2 SQIVND (reference sequence). This chain's CDR3 is CASSTAGLLHTEAFF. The CDR3 bases are TGTGCCAGTAGTACGGCGGGACTTTTGCACACTGAAGCTTTCTTT.

This clone appeared a single time. This chain joins TRBV7-9 and TRBJ1-1; D possibly corresponds to TRBD1 (6 bases). There are 14 residues in the CDR3. V was trimmed by 5 bases and J by 3 bases, leaving 13 bases between them. Germline CDR1 SEHNR, CDR2 FQNEAQ (reference sequence). The chain's CDR3 is CASSPLGGHTEAFF. In DNA, the CDR3 is TGTGCCAGCAGCCCACTTGGGGGCCACACTGAAGCTTTCTTT.

CDR3 nucleotide sequence: TGTGCCAGCAGTGGTAAGACAGGAACCCAAGAGACCCAGTACTTC. Its translation: CASSGKTGTQETQYF. The chain links TRBV2 to TRBJ2-5; a weak D match, TRBD1 (6 bases). Between the trimmed V and J ends, which lost 4 bases and 1 base, there was a span of 13 bases. This CDR3 is built from 15 residues. Per the germline V gene, CDR1 is SNHLY and CDR2 is FYNNEI.

This chain connects TRBV7-2 to TRBJ2-7; the D gene is possibly TRBD2 (5 bases). The V gene lost 0 bases and the J gene lost 1 base, with 10 bases spanning the gap. Germline CDR1 and CDR2: SGHTA and FQGNSA. The CDR3 length is 15 residues. The CDR3 loop reads CASSLAPTGSYEQYF. The CDR3 coding sequence is TGTGCCAGCAGCTTAGCCCCGACGGGGTCCTACGAGCAGTACTTC.

The chain has TRBV7-2 and TRBJ2-1; 7 bases fit TRBD2. With 6 bases clipped from V and 2 bases from J, the junction kept 10 bases outside the gene matches. This CDR3 region has 16 residues. Germline V gene sequence: CDR1 SGHTA, CDR2 FQGNSA. Here the CDR3 reads CASSRTTSQPYNEQFF. In DNA, the CDR3 is TGTGCCAGCAGTAGAACGACTAGCCAGCCCTACAATGAGCAGTTCTTC.

V is TRBV6-5 and J is TRBJ1-2, with 8 bases fitting TRBD1. From germline, CDR1 is MNHEY and CDR2 SVGAGI. The CDR3 length is 13 residues. The trim removed 5 bases at V and 8 bases at J, leaving 7 bases unmatched. DNA of the CDR3: TGTGCCAGCAGTCGGACAGGGATTGAGGGCTACACCTTC. Its translation: CASSRTGIEGYTF.

The chain uses TRBV10-1 and TRBJ2-2, with D possibly being TRBD2 (6 bases). Germline CDR1 is WNHNN and CDR2 is SYGVQD (reference sequence). The ends were cut back, 7 bases at V and 0 bases at J, with 12 bases in the middle. This CDR3 region has 15 residues. This CDR3 is CASNEAGANTGELFF. Here the CDR3 DNA reads TGCGCCAGCAACGAAGCGGGTGCGAACACCGGGGAGCTGTTTTTT.

V and J are TRBV4-3 and TRBJ2-4; TRBD1 aligns across 7 bases. V was pared by 3 bases and J by 3 bases, with 5 bases of the junction left unmatched. The CDR3 is 15 amino acids. Germline CDR1 and CDR2: LGHNA and YSLEER. The CDR3 reads CASSHQTGSKNIQYF. CDR3 nucleotide sequence: TGCGCCAGCAGCCACCAGACAGGGAGCAAAAACATTCAGTACTTC.

The chain combines TRBV7-2 with TRBJ1-1; TRBD1 is a possible D gene (5 bases). Trimming took off 5 bases at V and 6 bases at J, with 16 bases between the two ends. The CDR3 consists of 14 residues. Germline CDR1 SGHTA, CDR2 FQGNSA. Written as DNA, the CDR3 is TGTGCCAGCAGCCCAGCTGGGGGGTGGTCTGAAGCTTTCTTT. Encoded protein: CASSPAGGWSEAFF.

The chain is built from TRBV9 and TRBJ2-7, with D perhaps TRBD2 (5 bases). Trimming took off 0 bases at V and 3 bases at J, with 7 bases between the two ends. The CDR3 has 13 amino acids. Germline V gives CDR1 SGDLS, CDR2 YYNGEE. CDR3 sequence (DNA): TGTGCCAGCAGCGTAGGGGCGGGCTACGAGCAGTACTTC. Its translation is CASSVGAGYEQYF.

The V and J genes are TRBV5-1 and TRBJ1-1; 11 bases are a match to TRBD1. This CDR3 has 16 amino acids. The V segment lost 2 bases and the J segment 3 bases; nucleotides outside the gene matches: 6. Germline values: CDR1 SGHRS, CDR2 YFSETQ. CDR3 coding DNA: TGCGCCAGCAGCTTTAGGACAGGGGGCTTGGACACTGAAGCTTTCTTT. This sequence encodes CASSFRTGGLDTEAFF.

V usage is TRBV6-1 and J usage is TRBJ2-7; weak D call: TRBD2 (5 bases). The CDR3 loop spans 12 amino acids. Germline-derived CDR1 and CDR2 are MNHNS and SASEGT. V was trimmed by 4 bases and J by 6 bases, leaving 10 bases between them. The CDR3 DNA follows: TGTGCCAGCAGTGTGAGGGTCGGCGAGCAGTACTTC. It yields the protein CASSVRVGEQYF.

The rearrangement uses TRBV28 and TRBJ2-7; 10 positions match TRBD2. Germline loops: CDR1 MDHEN, CDR2 SYDVKM. This CDR3 contains 16 residues. The J segment lost 5 bases and the V segment lost 3 bases, leaving 10 bases of the junction unmatched. The CDR3 DNA sequence: TGTGCCAGCAGTTTCGTCCTAGCGGGAGTTCGGAACGAGCAGTACTTC. Its protein product is CASSFVLAGVRNEQYF.

This chain uses TRBV18 with TRBJ2-7; 11 bases fit TRBD2. V was pared by 0 bases and J by 7 bases, with 8 bases of the junction left unmatched. The CDR3 is 16 residues long. The germline CDR1 and CDR2 sequences are KGHSH and LQKENI. DNA for the CDR3: TGTGCCAGCTCACCACCGGATAGCGGGAGGGCTGTAGAGCAGTACTTC. Its translation is CASSPPDSGRAVEQYF. The entire variable domain, with the rest obtained from reference TRBV18 and TRBJ2-7, is as follows: NAGVMQNPRHLVRRRGQEARLRCSPMKGHSHVYWYRQLPEEGLKFMVYLQKENIIDESGMPKERFSAEFPKEGPSILRIQQVVRGDSAAYFCASSPPDSGRAVEQYFGPGTRLTVT.

The chain couples TRBV6-4 to TRBJ2-1; D not resolved. In germline, CDR1 is MRHNA, CDR2 SNTAGT. The CDR3 is made up of 16 amino acids. The germline V and J ends were trimmed by 3 bases and 2 bases, with 14 bases remaining between them. CDR3 DNA: TGTGCCAGCAGTGAGAGGCTCTCCCCCACCTACAATGAGCAGTTCTTC. Translation gives CASSERLSPTYNEQFF.

The chain uses TRBV27 and TRBJ1-4, with 7 bases matching TRBD1. CDR3 length: 15 residues. CDR1 and CDR2 from the germline V gene are MNHEY and SMNVEV (reference sequence). After removal of 3 bases from V and 5 bases from J, the junction contained 6 bases not matched to a gene. The DNA of the CDR3 is TGTGCCAGCAGTTTCTTCGGGACAGAGAATGAAAAACTGTTTTTT. Residues: CASSFFGTENEKLFF.

This clone appeared a single time. This chain uses TRBV15 with TRBJ1-5; D is possibly TRBD1 (6 bases). Germline CDR1 LNHNV, CDR2 YYDKDF (reference sequence). Trimming shortened V by 4 bases and J by 6 bases, and 13 bases separated the two germline ends. The CDR3 runs to 14 residues. Written as DNA, the CDR3 is TGTGCCACCAGCAAGAACAGGGACGGTCAGCCCCAGCATTTT. It specifies CATSKNRDGQPQHF.

Only one count was recorded for this clone. This chain uses TRBV27 with TRBJ1-5, with TRBD1 as a possible D gene (5 bases). Per germline, CDR1 MNHEY and CDR2 SMNVEV (reference sequence). V was trimmed by 2 bases and J by 6 bases, leaving 14 bases between them. The CDR3 consists of 15 residues. CDR3 amino acids: CASSLKMGLIQPQHF. CDR3 in DNA: TGTGCCAGCAGTTTAAAAATGGGACTGATTCAGCCCCAGCATTTT.